The 13 T cell receptor beta chains presented below share a single source sample, sequenced in a study of T cell changes during pregnancy in multiple sclerosis. Libraries were prepared by immunoSEQ multiplex PCR; TCRdb keeps only in-frame clonotypes and omits some of them. Among tens of thousands of clones listed, roughly 92% were seen once. Sequences were derived from peripheral blood, sampled after pregnancy. The receptor source for this set is a female donor in good health, enrolled as a control in a pregnancy study.

J is TRBJ1-2 and V is TRBV6-5, with 10 bases matching TRBD1. Germline V lookup: CDR1 MNHEY, CDR2 SVGAGI. The CDR3 has 15 amino acids. Losses at the gene ends were 0 bases for V and 5 bases for J; bases not matched to a gene: 3. The CDR3 protein is CASSYSTDRGYGYTF. The CDR3, as DNA: TGTGCCAGCAGTTACTCGACGGACAGGGGGTATGGCTACACCTTC.

The V call is TRBV30, the J call TRBJ1-1; 9 bases match TRBD1. V lost 4 bases, J lost 6 bases, and 3 bases stayed unmatched. The germline gives CDR1 GTSNPN, CDR2 SVGIG (reference sequence). The CDR3 length is 12 residues. CDR3 amino acids: CAWMGQGPEAFF. In nucleotides, the CDR3 is TGTGCCTGGATGGGACAGGGCCCTGAAGCTTTCTTT.

The gene calls are TRBV28 and TRBJ1-6; D remains ambiguous. The CDR3 extends over 12 amino acids. Germline V gene sequence: CDR1 MDHEN, CDR2 SYDVKM. V was shortened by 5 bases and J by 10 bases, with 9 bases between the two germline ends. The DNA for the CDR3 is TGTGCCAGCAGTCCCTCCTTCTCACCCCTCCACTTT. This encodes CASSPSFSPLHF.

The chain employs TRBV28 and TRBJ1-5; D may be TRBD1 (5 bases). Germline V gene sequence: CDR1 MDHEN, CDR2 SYDVKM. This CDR3 is 14 amino acids long. Trimming took off 6 bases at V and 4 bases at J, with 13 bases between the two ends. CDR3 bases: TGTGCCAGCAGGAACGCGGGGGGGAATCAGCCCCAGCATTTT. It specifies CASRNAGGNQPQHF. Full variable domain (missing parts from reference TRBV28 and TRBJ1-5): DVKVTQSSRYLVKRTGEKVFLECVQDMDHENMFWYRQDPGLGLRLIYFSYDVKMKEKGDIPEGYSVSREKKERFSLILESASTNQTSMYLCASRNAGGNQPQHFGDGTRLSIL.

The CDR3 is CASSLSEGDQPQHF. For the CDR3, the DNA is TGTGCCAGCAGCCTGTCAGAAGGAGATCAGCCCCAGCATTTT. The V gene is TRBV7-8, the J gene TRBJ1-5; D not certain. V lost 5 bases and J 5 bases, leaving 13 bases between the germline ends. Germline CDR1 and CDR2: SGHVS and FQNEAQ. The CDR3 has 14 residues.

The chain uses TRBV7-6 and TRBJ1-2; D call uncertain. The V end was cut by 5 bases, the J end by 4 bases, with 11 bases between. Germline V gene data show CDR1 as SGHVS and CDR2 as FNYEAQ. The CDR3 has 13 residues. CDR3 nucleotides: TGTGCCAGCAGCCCAGCTGGGCTCTATGGCTACACCTTC. Its translation is CASSPAGLYGYTF. Full variable domain (outside the CDR3, taken from reference TRBV7-6 and TRBJ1-2): GAGVSQSPRYKVTKRGQDVALRCDPISGHVSLYWYRQALGQGPEFLTYFNYEAQQDKSGLPNDRFSAERPEGSISTLTIQRTEQRDSAMYRCASSPAGLYGYTFGSGTRLTVV.

This sequence joins TRBV4-2 and TRBJ1-3; D possibly corresponds to TRBD1 (5 bases). Germline CDR1 reads LGHNA; CDR2 reads YNFKEQ. V gave up 0 bases and J gave up 0 bases, with 12 bases separating them. This CDR3 is built from 17 residues. CDR3 sequence (DNA): TGTGCCAGCAGCCAAGATTCGGTAGGGGCCTCTGGAAACACCATATATTTT. This codes for CASSQDSVGASGNTIYF.

V usage is TRBV6-5 and J usage is TRBJ2-1, with TRBD1 as a possible D gene (5 bases). Germline lookup yields CDR1 MNHEY and CDR2 SVGAGI. V was cut by 6 bases and J by 8 bases, with 17 bases left in between. The CDR3 covers 14 residues. Here the CDR3 reads CASSQGIRWDEQFF. The CDR3 DNA is TGTGCCAGCAGCCAGGGCATCCGTTGGGATGAGCAGTTCTTC.

The J gene is TRBJ1-1, the V gene TRBV12-1; the table's D gene call, TRBD1, was not cross checked with the DNA. TRBV12-1 is a listed pseudogene. CDR3 length: 17 amino acids. CDR3 in DNA: TGTGCCAGCAGCCCCGGGACAGGGGGGGAAGATGGGACTGAAGCTTTCTTT. It translates to CASSPGTGGEDGTEAFF.

V is TRBV4-3 and J is TRBJ2-3, with D unresolved. Germline V gene lookup returns CDR1 LGHNA and CDR2 YSLEER. The CDR3 totals 13 residues. V was clipped by 1 base and J by 3 bases, with 5 bases between them. CDR3 bases: TGCGCCAGCAGCCAAGGTCTGACAGATACGCAGTATTTT. It yields the protein CASSQGLTDTQYF.

The rearrangement uses TRBV28 and TRBJ2-4, with D possibly matching TRBD1 (6 bases). Deletions cut 5 bases from V and 6 bases from J, with 23 bases between. The CDR3 covers 17 residues. Looked up from germline, CDR1 is MDHEN and CDR2 is SYDVKM. The CDR3 nucleotides are TGTGCCAGCAGTCCCCCCCCGGATACAGGGTCTGGAAACATTCAGTACTTC. It specifies CASSPPPDTGSGNIQYF.

The chain employs TRBV4-3 and TRBJ2-7, with TRBD2 matching 10 bases. Per germline, CDR1 LGHNA and CDR2 YSLEER. Unmatched junction bases numbered 5, after V lost 0 bases and J lost 3 bases. This CDR3 has 16 residues. CDR3: CASSQDRSSGSYEQYF. The CDR3 DNA sequence: TGCGCCAGCAGCCAAGATAGGTCTAGCGGGAGCTACGAGCAGTACTTC.

Here the CDR3 reads CASSHRQGTDTEAFF. CDR3 DNA: TGTGCCAGCAGCCACCGACAGGGAACGGACACTGAAGCTTTCTTT. This chain uses TRBV4-2 with TRBJ1-1, with 7 bases matching TRBD1. Germline V CDR1 and CDR2: LGHNA, YNFKEQ. The V gene end was trimmed by 3 bases and the J gene end by 3 bases; junction bases not matched to a gene: 7. The CDR3 totals 15 residues.